The source of this TCR beta chain is a study of shared clonotypes between healthy human individuals. V lost 3 bases and J lost 4; bases outside the gene matches: 4. Germline loops: CDR1 LGHNA, CDR2 YNFKEQ. The CDR3 sequence is 14 residues long. The protocol was immunoSEQ multiplex PCR, while the TCRdb copy is restricted to in-frame clones and leaves out a portion. The data contain 1.5 million to 2.5 million clones, around 96% of them singletons. Terminally differentiated effector memory CD45RA+ cells were left out of the naive CD8 fraction, which was CD45RO-negative and positively selected for CCR7. As to this clone: Other DNA sequences of this sample code for an identical CDR3.

The sample comprised naive CD8+ T cells sorted from blood. This sequence originates from a man between 18 and 29 years old in good health. J is TRBJ2-7 and V is TRBV4-2; 9 bases match TRBD1. CDR3 nucleotide sequence: TGTGCCAGCAGCCAGGACAGGGGATCGTACGAGCAGTACTTC. It codes for CASSQDRGSYEQYF.